This paragraph covers one T cell receptor (beta chain) sequence. Its matching antigen is unknown. This sample is part of a study of shared clonotypes between healthy human individuals. The wider study: Used for every donor were three CD4 naive, three CD4 memory, two CD8 naive and one CD8 memory plate.

Sequenced by immunoSEQ multiplex PCR; TCRdb stores in-frame clones only, minus some. The sample holds approximately 1.1 million clones; approximately 80% are singletons and the top ten take 0.52%. General study points: Blood was the only sampled material, and tissue repertoires likely differ. Non-shared clonotypes were found to have lower generation probabilities than the clonotypes that were shared by all four of the sorted-subset donors. Represented diversity (both genetic and exposure-history) was limited by the small number of donors.

Sequencing used memory CD4+ T cells from PBMCs. Subset specified: CD45RA-negative fraction. This TCR came from a man in his late teens or twenties in good health. Some clones in this sample may be carry-over from other donors' samples.

The CDR3 sequence is CASSLQISGHMTQYF. As DNA, the CDR3 is TGCGCCAGCAGCTTGCAGATTAGCGGTCATATGACCCAGTACTTC. The chain uses TRBV5-1 and TRBJ2-5, with D tentatively TRBD2 (6 bases). V gave up 1 base and J gave up 7 bases, with 17 bases separating them. Germline CDR1 SGHRS, CDR2 YFSETQ. The CDR3 totals 15 residues.